This TCR beta chain was obtained from a study of shared clonotypes between healthy human individuals. It was CD45RO-negative cells, positively selected for CCR7, that made up naive CD8 cells, with terminally differentiated effector memory CD45RA+ cells excluded. This clone was seen more than once but under ten times. Antigen unknown. Overall study findings and caveats: Some naive CD4 clonotypes, 4% to 6%, turned up in common across several donors.

Generated by immunoSEQ multiplex PCR, the TCRdb table keeps only in-frame clones and is missing some. The sample consists of around 2,100,000 clones, just under 95% of them appearing once. The source of this sequence is a man younger than 35 in good health. Sequencing input: naive CD8+ T cells sorted from blood.

DNA for the CDR3: TGCGCCAGCAGCTTGTTAGAGAACACCGGGGAGCTGTTTTTT. It is translated as CASSLLENTGELFF. V and J are TRBV5-1 and TRBJ2-2; D unresolved. The CDR3 contains 14 residues. V was clipped by 1 base and J by 1 base, with 5 bases between them. Germline CDR1 is SGHRS and CDR2 is YFSETQ.